The next 8 T cell receptor beta chains were all read from a single sample in a study of Ad26.COV2.S vaccination and SARS-CoV-2 variants. Described treatment: 15 to 20 received Ad26.COV2.S at low or high dose, single or two shots; roughly five received placebo; per-sample allocation not given. All samples were drawn on day 63, counting from the first vaccine or placebo injection. Repertoires were generated with immunoSEQ multiplex PCR, while TCRdb's copy carries only in-frame clones and drops some. This repertoire shows around 320,000 clones, around 81% found once; its top ten account for approximately 2%. Sequencing was performed on peripheral blood, taken in a trial of Ad26.COV2.S vaccine versus placebo. The receptors were gathered from a person aged 18 to 59 who received the Ad26.COV2.S COVID-19 vaccine or a placebo.

The rearrangement uses TRBV5-1 and TRBJ2-7, with D perhaps being TRBD1 or TRBD2 (5 bases each). Germline V gives CDR1 SGHRS, CDR2 YFSETQ. V lost 3 bases to trimming and J lost 5 bases, with 12 bases between them. CDR3 length equals 13 residues. The CDR3: CASSYSGTHEQYF. The DNA of the CDR3 is TGCGCCAGCAGCTATTCGGGGACCCACGAGCAGTACTTC.

A few counts support this clone. The V call is TRBV6-6, the J call TRBJ1-6, with D tentatively TRBD1 (6 bases). The germline V gene encodes CDR1 MNHNY and CDR2 SVGAGI (reference sequence). The V and J ends lost 7 bases and 10 bases respectively, with 20 bases between them. This CDR3 comprises 15 residues. CDR3 protein: CASTGSGGAESPLHF. The CDR3 nucleotides are TGTGCCAGCACGGGGTCCGGGGGCGCAGAATCACCCCTCCACTTT.

This clone was recorded a few times. The chain uses TRBV7-3 and TRBJ1-2; the D gene is possibly TRBD1 (6 bases). V lost 5 bases, J lost 4 bases, and 17 bases lay in between. The length of the CDR3 is 15 residues. Per germline, CDR1 SGHTA and CDR2 FQGTGA. CDR3: CASSPAQGQTYGYTF. Written as DNA, the CDR3 is TGTGCCAGCAGCCCCGCCCAAGGACAGACCTATGGCTACACCTTC.

J is TRBJ1-1 and V is TRBV5-1, with D tentatively TRBD1 (6 bases). The V gene's germline CDR1 is SGHRS and CDR2 YFSETQ. The V end was cut by 0 bases, the J end by 0 bases, with 9 bases between. The CDR3 is 15 residues long. The CDR3 DNA follows: TGCGCCAGCAGCTTGGTCGGGACATTGAACACTGAAGCTTTCTTT. This gives the protein CASSLVGTLNTEAFF.

The J gene is TRBJ2-3, the V gene TRBV7-2; 7 positions agree with TRBD2. Germline V CDR1 and CDR2: SGHTA, FQGNSA. This CDR3 has 17 residues. Trimming at V came to 4 bases and at J to 6 bases, leaving 16 bases not matched to a gene. CDR3 loop: CASSSLGLGGTGDTQYF. The DNA for the CDR3 is TGTGCCAGCAGCTCGCTCGGACTAGGAGGAACTGGGGATACGCAGTATTTT.

This chain connects TRBV6-1 to TRBJ2-1; 9 bases align to TRBD2. J was trimmed by 4 bases and V by 3 bases; bases with no gene match: 4. The V gene's germline CDR1 is MNHNS and CDR2 SASEGT. The CDR3 contains 15 residues. The CDR3 region has the DNA TGTGCCAGCAGTGATAGCGGGGGCGCTTACAATGAGCAGTTCTTC. Translated, it gives CASSDSGGAYNEQFF.

The chain is built from TRBV6-5 and TRBJ2-5; the match to TRBD2 covers 16 bases. The V segment lost 0 bases and the J segment 6 bases; nucleotides outside the gene matches: 1. This CDR3 has 16 amino acids. Germline values: CDR1 MNHEY, CDR2 SVGAGI. CDR3 loop: CASSYSGLAGGQTQYF. CDR3 nucleotides: TGTGCCAGCAGTTACTCGGGACTAGCGGGGGGGCAGACCCAGTACTTC.

The V gene is TRBV2, the J gene TRBJ1-6; D perhaps matches TRBD1 (6 bases). The germline V and J ends were trimmed by 6 bases and 5 bases, with 14 bases remaining between them. CDR3 size: 15 residues. Germline-derived CDR1 and CDR2 are SNHLY and FYNNEI. The CDR3 loop is CASRDGTKDNSPLHF. The CDR3 nucleotides are TGTGCCAGCAGAGACGGGACAAAGGATAATTCACCCCTCCACTTT.